The TCR beta chain described here comes from a study of CD8+ T cells in alopecia areata. In its sample, this clone was seen a few times. Once RNA had been extracted, it was reverse transcribed into cDNA to act as the sequencing template. Some clones are missing from TCRdb's copy, which holds only in-frame ones; the method was immunoSEQ multiplex PCR. The data show 25,000 or so clones, around half seen once. The receptor was derived from a human donor with alopecia areata. Specimen: NKG2D-high CD8+ T cells sorted from blood.

CDR3 DNA: TGTGCCAGCAGCGGACTAGCGGGAGGAACCGGGGAGCTGTTTTTT. Its translation: CASSGLAGGTGELFF. The chain joins TRBV7-2 to TRBJ2-2, with TRBD2 matching 14 bases. This CDR3 has 15 residues. V trimming: 5 bases; J trimming: 5 bases; junction bases outside the gene matches: 1. Per the germline V gene, CDR1 is SGHTA and CDR2 is FQGNSA.